The 22 T cell receptor beta chains presented below share a single source sample, sequenced in a study of T cells in Graves' hyperthyroidism and ophthalmopathy (dated by TCRdb to the late 2010s). Receptors were amplified or captured by multiplex PCR. The sequencer was an Illumina HiSeq 2000. Amplification of TCR beta CDR3 regions was carried out from RNA transcripts. The first round of RT-PCR for the TCR CDR3 was performed with the HTBI primer set and the Qiagen OneStep RT-PCR kit. Clones were called with MiXCR by TCRdb after fastp trimmed the public reads at Q25, and only in-frame beta chains were retained. For every CDR3 protein sequence, its rows merge into one entry that carries the most common genes and DNA. For this sample the table gives roughly 500,000 distinct CDR3 sequences, of which roughly 24% were detected only once. Of the sample, about 10% is held by the ten largest clones. Sequencing was performed on blood. These receptors came from a woman under 40 with Graves' ophthalmopathy.

The sample holds a few counts of this clonotype. The J gene is TRBJ2-7, the V gene TRBV6-1, with TRBD1 matching 9 bases. V lost 8 bases and J lost 5; bases outside the gene matches: 16. The V gene's germline CDR1 is MNHNS and CDR2 SASEGT. CDR3 length: 16 amino acids. CDR3 sequence (DNA): TGTGCCAGCTCATCATCCCTTGGACAGGGGAACCACGAGCAGTACTTC. Translated: CASSSSLGQGNHEQYF.

This clonotype was counted at least ten times. The rearrangement links TRBV6-5 to TRBJ1-1; D ambiguous. Germline CDR1 reads MNHEY; CDR2 reads SVGAGI. Trimming left V 0 bases short and J 0 bases short, with 11 bases between. CDR3 length equals 16 residues. The CDR3 region has the DNA TGTGCCAGCAGTTACTCCCAAGACTCCATGAACACTGAAGCTTTCTTT. It translates to CASSYSQDSMNTEAFF.

This sequence joins TRBV12-3 or TRBV12-4 and TRBJ2-5; D uncertain. The CDR3 sequence is 14 residues long. The V end was cut by 2 bases, the J end by 5 bases, with 12 bases between. The CDR3 DNA reads as TGTGCCAGCAGTTTAAACGGCGCCGGGGAGACCCAGTACTTC. It yields the protein CASSLNGAGETQYF.

In its sample, this clonotype was seen many times. The chain combines TRBV15 with TRBJ1-2; TRBD1 might be the D (6 bases). The CDR3 sequence is 15 residues long. The germline gives CDR1 LNHNV, CDR2 YYDKDF (reference sequence). Trimming shortened V by 3 bases and J by 4 bases, and 15 bases separated the two germline ends. CDR3: CATSRLQGSGYGYTF. The CDR3 region has the DNA TGTGCCACCAGCAGGCTACAGGGTTCGGGCTATGGCTACACCTTC.

A single count supports this clonotype. This chain connects TRBV6-5 to TRBJ1-1; D uncertain. V shed 0 bases and J shed 3 bases, with 5 bases lying between them. The CDR3 consists of 13 residues. Germline CDR1 reads MNHEY; CDR2 reads SVGAGI. The CDR3 loop is CASSYSSDTEAFF. Written as DNA, the CDR3 is TGTGCCAGCAGTTACTCGTCGGACACTGAAGCTTTCTTT.

This chain joins TRBV19 and TRBJ2-7; no reliable D call. The CDR3 covers 14 residues. CDR1 is LNHDA and CDR2 is SQIVND in the germline V gene (reference sequence). V was trimmed by 5 bases and J by 3 bases, leaving 14 bases between them. The CDR3 DNA reads as TGTGCCAGTAGTCCAGCAGAGACCCTCTACGAGCAGTACTTC. Translating it yields CASSPAETLYEQYF. The whole variable domain, remainder taken from reference TRBV19 and TRBJ2-7, is DGGITQSPKYLFRKEGQNVTLSCEQNLNHDAMYWYRQDPGQGLRLIYYSQIVNDFQKGDIAEGYSVSREKKESFPLTVTSAQKNPTAFYLCASSPAETLYEQYFGPGTRLTVT.

This clonotype was observed many times. The V gene is TRBV18, the J gene TRBJ2-7; possibly TRBD2 for D (6 bases). Deletions cut 3 bases from V and 7 bases from J, with 19 bases between. The CDR3 runs to 15 residues. Germline CDR1 reads KGHSH; CDR2 reads LQKENI. CDR3 sequence (DNA): TGTGCCAGCTCACCCCAGGCAAGGGGCGCGGGGGAGCAGTACTTC. Encoded protein: CASSPQARGAGEQYF.

This clonotype was counted at least ten times. This chain's CDR3 is CSARDSPSGNTIYF. The CDR3 bases are TGCAGTGCCCGGGACAGCCCTTCTGGAAACACCATATATTTT. The rearrangement links TRBV20-1 to TRBJ1-3; 7 bases match TRBD1. Germline lookup yields CDR1 DFQATT and CDR2 SNEGSKA (reference sequence). Germline trimming cut 6 bases from V and 1 base from J; bases unmatched to any gene: 6. CDR3 length: 14 residues.

This clonotype has just a few counts. The J gene is TRBJ2-7, the V gene TRBV24-1, with 8 bases matching TRBD1. The trim removed 12 bases at V and 1 base at J, leaving 4 bases unmatched. CDR3 length: 12 residues. Germline V gene lookup returns CDR1 KGHDR and CDR2 SFDVKD. Here the CDR3 reads CAAGTGSYEQYF. CDR3 nucleotide sequence: TGTGCCGCCGGGACAGGTTCCTACGAGCAGTACTTC.

This clonotype has just a few counts. The chain is built from TRBV20-1 and TRBJ1-2; D is uncertain. The V gene lost 3 bases and the J gene lost 0 bases, with 8 bases spanning the gap. Germline lookup yields CDR1 DFQATT and CDR2 SNEGSKA (reference sequence). The CDR3 contains 13 residues. The CDR3 DNA reads as TGCAGTGCTAGCGAGGGAGCTAACTATGGCTACACCTTC. Its protein is CSASEGANYGYTF.

The V and J genes are TRBV6-5 and TRBJ2-3, with D hard to call. Trimming took off 0 bases at V and 3 bases at J, with 4 bases between the two ends. The germline V gene has CDR1 MNHEY and CDR2 SVGAGI. The CDR3 length is 13 residues. CDR3 protein: CASSYSQTDTQYF. CDR3 in DNA: TGTGCCAGCAGTTACTCCCAGACAGATACGCAGTATTTT.

This clonotype occurred a few times. The chain recombines TRBV6-1 with TRBJ1-1; TRBD1 matches at 10 bases. V was clipped by 4 bases and J by 7 bases; unmatched bases: 12. Per germline, CDR1 MNHNS and CDR2 SASEGT. The CDR3 extends over 16 amino acids. The CDR3 region is CASSGVGQGYMGEAFF. The DNA of the CDR3 is TGTGCCAGCAGTGGAGTGGGACAGGGGTATATGGGTGAAGCTTTCTTT.

This clonotype has a handful of counts. J is TRBJ1-5 and V is TRBV4-1; D perhaps matches TRBD1 (6 bases). Germline V gene data show CDR1 as MGHRA and CDR2 as YSYEKL. V was trimmed by 4 bases and J by 2 bases, leaving 15 bases between them. The CDR3 has 16 residues. In nucleotides, the CDR3 is TGCGCCAGCAGCCCCCAGTGGGGGGGCCGCAATCAGCCCCAGCATTTT. It codes for CASSPQWGGRNQPQHF.

The chain employs TRBV9 and TRBJ1-1; TRBD1 agrees at 7 bases. CDR1 is SGDLS and CDR2 is YYNGEE in the germline V gene. With V trimmed by 3 bases and J by 6 bases, 11 bases remained unmatched. The CDR3 loop spans 15 amino acids. The CDR3 reads CASSARETGSAEAFF. DNA of the CDR3: TGTGCCAGCAGCGCCCGCGAGACAGGGTCGGCTGAAGCTTTCTTT.

The chain links TRBV29-1 to TRBJ1-3; 10 bases agree with TRBD1. V dropped 7 bases and J dropped 1; count of bases not matched to a gene: 7. Germline lookup yields CDR1 SQVTM and CDR2 ANQGSEA. This CDR3 region has 15 residues. Here the CDR3 DNA reads TGCAGCGCGATAGAGGGACAGGGGTCTGGAAACACCATATATTTT. As protein: CSAIEGQGSGNTIYF.

This clonotype has a count of ten or more. The gene calls are TRBV27 and TRBJ1-1, with D tentatively TRBD1 (5 bases). The CDR3 spans 12 residues. Germline CDR1 and CDR2: MNHEY and SMNVEV (reference sequence). V was shortened by 9 bases and J by 4 bases, with 12 bases between the two germline ends. CDR3 in DNA: TGTGCCAGTGAAGGGGTCGGCACTGAAGCTTTCTTT. Amino acids: CASEGVGTEAFF.

This clonotype was counted at least ten times. A read error may be the cause here, since a much bigger clone is one base away. This sequence joins TRBV6-1 and TRBJ2-5, with TRBD2 as a possible D gene (6 bases). V was pared by 5 bases and J by 5 bases, with 9 bases between. The length of the CDR3 is 12 residues. Per germline, CDR1 MNHNS and CDR2 SASEGT. The DNA of the CDR3 is TGTGCCAGCAGTTTCGCGGGGGAGACCCAGTACTTC. Translating it yields CASSFAGETQYF.

V is TRBV4-2 and J is TRBJ1-2; D is unclear. With 1 base removed from V and 7 bases from J, the gap between germline ends came to 10 bases. Germline lookup yields CDR1 LGHNA and CDR2 YNFKEQ. The CDR3 has 13 amino acids. Here the CDR3 reads CASSQAGRRGYTF. CDR3 in DNA: TGTGCCAGCAGCCAAGCGGGCAGGCGTGGCTACACCTTC.

This clonotype was counted between two and nine times. A much larger clone differs by one base, so this may be a read error. The V and J genes are TRBV19 and TRBJ1-5; D ambiguous. This CDR3 is 13 amino acids long. V was pared by 3 bases and J by 0 bases, with 3 bases between. Germline lookup yields CDR1 LNHDA and CDR2 SQIVND (reference sequence). CDR3 in amino acids: CASSMVSNQPQHF. The CDR3 coding sequence is TGTGCCAGTAGTATGGTTAGCAATCAGCCCCAGCATTTT.

This clonotype was seen ten or more times. The CDR3 nucleotides are TGTGCCAGCACGATCGGCCAGGGAAAGGGAGGCTACACCTTC. Its translation: CASTIGQGKGGYTF. The V gene is TRBV7-9, the J gene TRBJ1-2; tentatively, D is TRBD1 (5 bases). V was clipped by 7 bases and J by 8 bases, with 20 bases between them. Germline CDR1 and CDR2: SEHNR and FQNEAQ (reference sequence). The CDR3 totals 14 residues.

This clonotype has more than one count but fewer than ten. The chain is built from TRBV19 and TRBJ2-3; no reliable D call. Trimming cost V 1 base and J 2 bases, with 7 bases left between them. This CDR3 contains 14 residues. From germline, CDR1 is LNHDA and CDR2 SQIVND (reference sequence). CDR3 nucleotides: TGTGCCAGTAGTATAGTGACCGTCACAGATACGCAGTATTTT. This gives the protein CASSIVTVTDTQYF.

This clonotype was recorded many times. The chain recombines TRBV6-5 with TRBJ1-1; tentatively, D is TRBD1 (5 bases). Per the germline V gene, CDR1 is MNHEY and CDR2 is SVGAGI. The CDR3 runs 16 residues. V was pared by 2 bases and J by 2 bases, with 15 bases between. This CDR3 is CASSYGGSGPNTEAFF. CDR3 bases: TGTGCCAGCAGTTACGGGGGTTCCGGTCCTAACACTGAAGCTTTCTTT.